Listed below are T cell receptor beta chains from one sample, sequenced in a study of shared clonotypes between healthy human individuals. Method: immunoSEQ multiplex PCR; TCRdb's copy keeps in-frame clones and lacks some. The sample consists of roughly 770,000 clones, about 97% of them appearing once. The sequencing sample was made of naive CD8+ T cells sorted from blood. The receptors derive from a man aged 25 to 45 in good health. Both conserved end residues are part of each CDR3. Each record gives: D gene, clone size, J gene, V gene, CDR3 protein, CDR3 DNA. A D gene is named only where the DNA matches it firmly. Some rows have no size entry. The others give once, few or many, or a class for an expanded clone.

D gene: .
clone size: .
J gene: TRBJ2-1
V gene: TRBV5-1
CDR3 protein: CASSYGDGGILNEQFF
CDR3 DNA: TGCGCCAGCAGCTATGGGGACGGCGGGATCTTAAATGAGCAGTTCTTC

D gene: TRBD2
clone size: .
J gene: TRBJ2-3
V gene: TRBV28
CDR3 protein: CASSSELTSGSTDTQYF
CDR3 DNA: TGTGCCAGCAGTTCCGAGTTAACTAGCGGGAGCACAGATACGCAGTATTTT

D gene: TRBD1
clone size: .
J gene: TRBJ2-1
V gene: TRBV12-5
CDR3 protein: CASARTGLGEQFF
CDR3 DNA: TGTGCTAGTGCTCGGACAGGGCTCGGTGAGCAGTTCTTC

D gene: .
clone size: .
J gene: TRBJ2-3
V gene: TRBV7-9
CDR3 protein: CASSLGLGTDTQYF
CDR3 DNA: TGTGCCAGCAGTCTAGGACTTGGCACAGATACGCAGTATTTT

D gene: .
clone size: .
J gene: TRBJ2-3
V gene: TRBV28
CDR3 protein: CASGGDLPDTQYF
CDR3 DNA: TGTGCCAGTGGGGGTGATCTCCCAGATACGCAGTATTTT

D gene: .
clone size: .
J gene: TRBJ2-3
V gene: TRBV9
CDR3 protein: CASSPRGGPGTDTQYF
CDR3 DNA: TGTGCCAGCAGCCCCAGAGGGGGTCCGGGCACAGATACGCAGTATTTT

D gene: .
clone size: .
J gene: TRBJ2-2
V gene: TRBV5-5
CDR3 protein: CASSLARGIVVLTGELFF
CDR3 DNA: TGTGCCAGCAGCTTGGCTAGGGGAATTGTAGTTTTGACCGGGGAGCTGTTTTTT

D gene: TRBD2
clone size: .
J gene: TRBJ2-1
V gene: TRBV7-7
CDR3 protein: CASSLVAGDEQFF
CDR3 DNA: TGTGCTAGCAGCTTAGTAGCGGGAGATGAGCAGTTCTTC

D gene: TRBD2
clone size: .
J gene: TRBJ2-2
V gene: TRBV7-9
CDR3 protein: CASSSRLAGVTELFF
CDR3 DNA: TGTGCCAGCAGCTCTAGACTAGCGGGAGTTACGGAGCTGTTTTTT

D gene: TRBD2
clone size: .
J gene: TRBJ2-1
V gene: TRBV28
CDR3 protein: CASSLFSGPYNEQFF
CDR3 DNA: TGTGCCAGCAGTTTATTTAGCGGGCCCTACAATGAGCAGTTCTTC

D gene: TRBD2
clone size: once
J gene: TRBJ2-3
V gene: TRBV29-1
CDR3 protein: CSVELPSGRVADTQYF
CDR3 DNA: TGCAGCGTTGAACTGCCTAGCGGGAGGGTAGCAGATACGCAGTATTTT

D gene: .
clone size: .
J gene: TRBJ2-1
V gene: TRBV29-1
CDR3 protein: CSVYLQGTKFF
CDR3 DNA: TGCAGCGTCTATTTACAGGGTACAAAGTTCTTC

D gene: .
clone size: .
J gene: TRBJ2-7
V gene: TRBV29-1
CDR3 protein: CSVEVGGKATYEQYF
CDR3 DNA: TGCAGCGTTGAAGTGGGGGGTAAGGCTACCTACGAGCAGTACTTC

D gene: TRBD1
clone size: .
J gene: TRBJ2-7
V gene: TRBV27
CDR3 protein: CASSPGQVAYEQYF
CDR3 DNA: TGTGCCAGCAGTCCCGGACAGGTGGCCTACGAGCAGTACTTC

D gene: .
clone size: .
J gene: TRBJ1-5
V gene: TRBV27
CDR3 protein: CASSFFQGGQPQHF
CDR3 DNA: TGTGCCAGCAGTTTCTTTCAGGGAGGTCAGCCCCAGCATTTT

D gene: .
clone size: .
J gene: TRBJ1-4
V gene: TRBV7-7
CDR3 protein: CASSLDLGSANEKLFF
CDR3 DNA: TGTGCCAGCAGCTTAGACTTAGGGTCGGCTAATGAAAAACTGTTTTTT

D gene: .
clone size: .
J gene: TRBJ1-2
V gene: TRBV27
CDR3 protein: CASSFQEPVIEGYGYTF
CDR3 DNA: TGTGCCAGCAGTTTCCAAGAACCAGTGATTGAAGGCTATGGCTACACCTTC

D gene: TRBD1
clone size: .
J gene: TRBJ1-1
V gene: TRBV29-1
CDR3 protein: CSVTRGLAEAFF
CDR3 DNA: TGCAGCGTGACCAGGGGGCTAGCTGAAGCTTTCTTT

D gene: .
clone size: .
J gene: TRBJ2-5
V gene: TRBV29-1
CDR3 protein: CSVAGAQETQYF
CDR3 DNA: TGCAGCGTGGCCGGGGCTCAAGAGACCCAGTACTTC

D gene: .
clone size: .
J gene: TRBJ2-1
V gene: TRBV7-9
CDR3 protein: CASSLYGNNEQFF
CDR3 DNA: TGTGCCAGCAGCTTATACGGGAACAATGAGCAGTTCTTC